This T cell receptor (delta chain) was obtained from a study of gamma-delta chains in newborns, infants, children. Study in general: Microbial exposure reportedly drives polyclonal innate γδ T cell expansion after birth.

Concerning this clone: This may be a read error: a much more frequent sequence differs by one nucleotide.

TCRdb fed the reads into CATT to redo clone calling. Of 3,900 or so delta-chain clones in the sample, roughly 14% are singletons; the top ten hold 8.5%. This CDR3 is built from 20 residues. Germline V lookup: CDR1 GEAIGNYY, CDR2 EKD. Trimming at V came to 1 base and at J to 1 base, leaving 20 bases not matched to a gene. The sequence derives from a child who was a newborn, infant or young child, either healthy, febrile or measles-vaccinated (not recorded which). The V call is TRDV2, the J call TRDJ1, with 7 bases fitting TRDD3. The J gene is not listed in TCRdb, so it was assigned here from a DNA match to germline. Source material: blood. The CDR3 nucleotides read TGTGCCTGTGACACTCTGAGTGTACGGGGGGATTCCCCGGCCACCGATAAACTCATCTTT. It is translated as CACDTLSVRGDSPATDKLIF.